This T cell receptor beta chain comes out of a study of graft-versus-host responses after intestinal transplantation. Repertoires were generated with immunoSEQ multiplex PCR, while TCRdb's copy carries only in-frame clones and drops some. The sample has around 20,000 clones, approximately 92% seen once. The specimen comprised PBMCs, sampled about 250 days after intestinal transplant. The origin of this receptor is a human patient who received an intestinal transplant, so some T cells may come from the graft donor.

CDR3 in amino acids: CASSEYRTYEQYF. As DNA, the CDR3 is TGTGCCAGCAGTGAATATCGAACCTACGAGCAGTACTTC. V is TRBV2 and J is TRBJ2-7; no clear D gene. The V gene lost 2 bases and the J gene lost 2 bases, with 7 bases spanning the gap. CDR3 length: 13 residues. CDR1 SNHLY and CDR2 FYNNEI come from the germline V gene.